The next 10 T cell receptor beta chains were all read from a single sample in a study of neoadjuvant anti-PD-1 for oral cavity cancer. Generated by immunoSEQ multiplex PCR, the TCRdb table keeps only in-frame clones and is missing some. The sample lists about 72,000 clones; approximately 84% were seen once. Time point noted: after neoadjuvant nivolumab, at surgical resection. Sequences were derived from PBMCs, sampled after nivolumab (anti-PD-1) treatment. The origin of the receptors is a person between 40 and 79 years old with oral cavity squamous cell carcinoma.

CDR3 sequence (DNA): TGTGCCAGTCGAGACAGGCCAATGAACACTGAAGCTTTCTTT. Its translation is CASRDRPMNTEAFF. The genes are TRBV19 and TRBJ1-1; a possible D gene is TRBD1 (6 bases). Trimming removed 8 bases at V and 0 bases at J, with 13 bases between. Per germline, CDR1 LNHDA and CDR2 SQIVND (reference sequence). There are 14 residues in the CDR3.

The gene calls are TRBV19 and TRBJ2-1; 8 nucleotides agree with TRBD2. J was trimmed by 7 bases and V by 9 bases; bases with no gene match: 11. The CDR3 extends over 14 amino acids. CDR1 LNHDA and CDR2 SQIVND come from the germline V gene (reference sequence). As DNA, the CDR3 is TGTGCCAGCACCGGGACTAGTGGACGGAATGAGCAGTTCTTC. Translated, it gives CASTGTSGRNEQFF. The full variable domain, in which reference TRBV19 and TRBJ2-1 provide the parts outside the CDR3, is DGGITQSPKYLFRKEGQNVTLSCEQNLNHDAMYWYRQDPGQGLRLIYYSQIVNDFQKGDIAEGYSVSREKKESFPLTVTSAQKNPTAFYLCASTGTSGRNEQFFGPGTRLTVL.

The chain couples TRBV27 to TRBJ1-5; 11 bases are a match to TRBD1. Trimming took 7 bases from V and 9 from J; bases not matched to a gene: 5. From germline, CDR1 is MNHEY and CDR2 SMNVEV (reference sequence). The CDR3 length is 13 residues. The CDR3 loop reads CASKGTGGRPQHF. DNA for the CDR3: TGTGCCAGCAAAGGGACAGGGGGTCGGCCCCAGCATTTT.

The rearrangement joins TRBV19 to TRBJ2-1; 8 bases fit TRBD2. Germline-derived CDR1 and CDR2 are LNHDA and SQIVND (reference sequence). Trimming cost V 7 bases and J 3 bases; bases outside gene matches: 8. The CDR3 sequence is 15 residues long. CDR3 in DNA: TGTGCCAGTACCGCAAGCGGGAGTGGCTACAATGAGCAGTTCTTC. Residues: CASTASGSGYNEQFF.

V and J are TRBV28 and TRBJ1-4; 8 bases are a match to TRBD1. The germline V gene has CDR1 MDHEN and CDR2 SYDVKM. The CDR3 consists of 14 residues. J lost 7 bases, V lost 5 bases, and 6 bases had no gene match. CDR3 sequence reads: CASSTGGALEKLFF. The CDR3 nucleotides are TGTGCCAGCAGTACAGGGGGTGCGCTTGAAAAACTGTTTTTT.

V gene TRBV4-1 combines with J gene TRBJ2-1; D not resolved. Trimming left V 1 base short and J 6 bases short, with 10 bases between. This CDR3 comprises 14 residues. Germline loops: CDR1 MGHRA, CDR2 YSYEKL. CDR3 bases: TGCGCCAGCAGCCAAGTGGACCTGCGCAATGAGCAGTTCTTC. This sequence encodes CASSQVDLRNEQFF.

The V call is TRBV27, the J call TRBJ1-2, with 7 bases fitting TRBD1. With V trimmed by 0 bases and J by 4 bases, 11 bases remained unmatched. The CDR3 has 17 residues. Germline V gene data show CDR1 as MNHEY and CDR2 as SMNVEV (reference sequence). CDR3 sequence (DNA): TGTGCCAGCAGTTTATCAGAGAAGACAGGGCGGCCCTATGGCTACACCTTC. Translation gives CASSLSEKTGRPYGYTF.

This clone was picked up a small number of times. Other DNA sequences in this specimen translate into the identical CDR3. V and J are TRBV30 and TRBJ1-5; D gene uncertain. Germline loops: CDR1 GTSNPN, CDR2 SVGIG (reference sequence). The CDR3 loop spans 13 amino acids. Trimming left V 1 base short and J 4 bases short, with 8 bases between. The CDR3 region is CAWSGSGNQPQHF. For the CDR3, the DNA is TGTGCCTGGAGTGGATCGGGAAATCAGCCCCAGCATTTT. Based on the CDR3 plus reference TRBV30 and TRBJ1-5, the full variable domain is SQTIHQWPATLVQPVGSPLSLECTVEGTSNPNLYWYRQAAGRGLQLLFYSVGIGQISSEVPQNLSASRPQDRQFILSSKKLLLSDSGFYLCAWSGSGNQPQHFGDGTRLSIL.

This chain joins TRBV6-6 and TRBJ2-4, with 8 nucleotides matching TRBD2. V lost 6 bases, J lost 5 bases, and 3 bases stayed unmatched. Germline V gene sequence: CDR1 MNHNY, CDR2 SVGAGI (reference sequence). The CDR3 has 13 amino acids. The CDR3 region is CASRTSGENIQYF. CDR3 bases: TGTGCCAGCAGAACTAGCGGAGAAAACATTCAGTACTTC.

This clone has just a few counts. V gene TRBV5-6 combines with J gene TRBJ2-7; D unresolved. Germline values: CDR1 SGHDT, CDR2 YYEEEE. V dropped 0 bases and J dropped 6 bases, with 13 bases sitting between them. This CDR3 has 14 amino acids. CDR3 residues: CASSLGESGLEQYF. DNA of the CDR3: TGTGCCAGCAGCTTGGGTGAGAGTGGTCTCGAGCAGTACTTC.